A selection of T cell receptor beta chains follows, all from one sample in a study of shared clonotypes between healthy human individuals. Method: immunoSEQ multiplex PCR; TCRdb's copy keeps in-frame clones and lacks some. The sample has around 510,000 clones, around 77% seen once. Sequencing used PBMCs. Receptors originate from a woman in her forties in good health. Some clones in this sample may be carry-over from other donors' samples. The CDR3 runs from the conserved cysteine through the conserved F or W. The D gene is left open where the match is weak. Some rows mark clone size as missing; the rest say once, few, many or name a class of expanded clone.

v_call	clone_size	d_call	j_call	cdr3_nt	cdr3_aa
TRBV7-2	many	TRBD2	TRBJ2-3	TGTGCCAGCAGCTTAGTACTAGCGGGAAACACAGATACGCAGTATTTT	CASSLVLAGNTDTQYF
TRBV15	-	TRBD1	TRBJ1-1	TGTGCCACCAGCCCCGAAGGGACAGCCTTCATGAACACTGAAGCTTTCTTT	CATSPEGTAFMNTEAFF
TRBV10-3	few	TRBD2	TRBJ2-3	TGTGCCTCGGGACCGCTAGCGGGAGGGCCGGGCACAGATACGCAGTATTTT	CASGPLAGGPGTDTQYF
TRBV25-1	-	-	TRBJ2-2	TGTGCCAGCAGTGAATCCGCAGGGTTCATCACCGGGGAGCTGTTTTTT	CASSESAGFITGELFF
TRBV2	once	TRBD1	TRBJ1-1	TGTGCCAGCAGTGAAGCGGACAGGGGTTATACTGAAGCTTTCTTT	CASSEADRGYTEAFF
TRBV30	-	-	TRBJ2-1	TGTGCCTGGAGCGATATAGCGGACTCCTACAATGAGCAGTTCTTC	CAWSDIADSYNEQFF
TRBV29-1	-	TRBD1	TRBJ2-7	TGCAGCGTTGAGTCCACAGGGGACTACGAGCAGTACTTC	CSVESTGDYEQYF
TRBV28	few	-	TRBJ1-5	TGTGCCAGCAGTTTCTATCAGCCCCAGCATTTT	CASSFYQPQHF
TRBV27	many	-	TRBJ1-1	TGTGCCAGCAGTTTACGGTCGCCCACTGAAGCTTTCTTT	CASSLRSPTEAFF
TRBV25-1	-	TRBD2	TRBJ2-7	TGTGCCAGCAGTGAATATAGACGGGGGGACTCCTACGAGCAGTACTTC	CASSEYRRGDSYEQYF
TRBV29-1	-	-	TRBJ2-3	TGCAGCGTTACTCCGCGGCCCGGCACAGATACGCAGTATTTT	CSVTPRPGTDTQYF
TRBV7-8	-	-	TRBJ2-7	TGTGCCAGCAGCTTAGACCGGGGAGACGAGCAGTACTTC	CASSLDRGDEQYF
TRBV21-1	-	-	TRBJ2-7	TGTGCCAGCAGCAAAGCGAGGGACAGGGGGCTTGACGAGCAGTACTTC	CASSKARDRGLDEQYF
TRBV11-3	-	TRBD2	TRBJ2-1	TGTGCCAGCAGCTTAAGCGGGAGGGCCTCTATGTTCTTC	CASSLSGRASMFF
TRBV5-1	once	-	TRBJ2-1	TGCGCCAGCAGCTTCGAGGGACACTCCTACAATGAGCAGTTCTTC	CASSFEGHSYNEQFF
TRBV30	-	-	TRBJ1-1	TGTGCCTGGAGTAAGGGCCCAATGAACACTGAAGCTTTCTTT	CAWSKGPMNTEAFF
TRBV10-3	-	-	TRBJ1-2	TGTGCCATCAGTGAAGGGCCAGGCGATGGCTACACCTTC	CAISEGPGDGYTF
TRBV19	-	-	TRBJ1-2	TGTGCCAGTACCATGAGGACAGAGCTCACCTATTATGGCTACACCTTC	CASTMRTELTYYGYTF
TRBV30	-	TRBD2	TRBJ2-7	TGTGCCTGGAGTGTAGGACTAGCTGTCTACGAGCAGTACTTC	CAWSVGLAVYEQYF
TRBV18	-	TRBD1	TRBJ1-2	TGTGCCAGCTCACCCGGACAGGGCGGCGAAGGCTACACCTTC	CASSPGQGGEGYTF
TRBV5-1	-	TRBD1	TRBJ2-7	TGCGCCAGCAGCTTCGGACAGGGAAGAGAGCAGTACTTC	CASSFGQGREQYF
TRBV6-4	-	-	TRBJ1-1	TGTGCCAGCAGTGACTCTGTCAACACTGAAGCTTTCTTT	CASSDSVNTEAFF
TRBV30	few	TRBD2	TRBJ2-5	TGTGCCTCCAGACTAGCCGCCGGGGAGACCCAGTACTTC	CASRLAAGETQYF
TRBV5-4	-	-	TRBJ2-7	TGTGCCAGCAGGTCTTCTATGGGCCCCTACGAGCAGTACTTC	CASRSSMGPYEQYF
TRBV19	-	TRBD1	TRBJ1-5	TGTGCCAGTACCGTCGACAGGGAGAACCAGCCCCAGCATTTT	CASTVDRENQPQHF
TRBV5-1	-	TRBD2	TRBJ2-1	TGCGCCAGCCGCTTCTCCGGGACTAGCTATGAGCAGTTCTTC	CASRFSGTSYEQFF
TRBV29-1	-	-	TRBJ1-2	TGCAGCGTTGTAATCGTCAACTATGACTACACCTTC	CSVVIVNYDYTF
TRBV19	-	-	TRBJ2-4	TGTGCCAGTAGTATGAGCCGATACGATGGCATTCAGTACTTC	CASSMSRYDGIQYF
TRBV7-2	-	-	TRBJ2-1	TGTGCCAGCACCCCCCCGGGACACCGCAATGAGCAGTTCTTC	CASTPPGHRNEQFF
TRBV10-3	-	TRBD2	TRBJ2-7	TGTGCCATCAAAGCGACAGGACCTAGCGGGAGTCAGGTCCGCTACGAGCAGTACTTC	CAIKATGPSGSQVRYEQYF
TRBV6-5	-	-	TRBJ2-5	TGTGCCAGCAGCCAAGGGACGATACAAGAGACCCAGTACTTC	CASSQGTIQETQYF
TRBV5-1	-	-	TRBJ2-5	TGCGCCAGCAGCACTTCCCCTCGGCTATCTGAGACCCAGTACTTC	CASSTSPRLSETQYF
TRBV11-2	-	-	TRBJ2-7	TGTGCCAGCAGCTTAGAACCGGGTACCACCTACGAGCAGTACTTC	CASSLEPGTTYEQYF
TRBV7-3	-	-	TRBJ2-1	TGTGCCAGCAGCCCCCCCCAGCGGGTAGAACAGTTCTTC	CASSPPQRVEQFF
TRBV29-1	-	-	TRBJ2-1	TGCAGCGTTTCCCGGGACACTACCGTCGATGAGCAGTTCTTC	CSVSRDTTVDEQFF
TRBV11-3	-	-	TRBJ2-2	TGTGCCAGCAGCTTATACGGGGACACCGGGGAGCTGTTTTTT	CASSLYGDTGELFF
TRBV15	-	TRBD1	TRBJ2-7	TGTGCCACCAGCAGAGGCGCTGAGACAGGGGGATTAAACGAGCAGTACTTC	CATSRGAETGGLNEQYF
TRBV4-1	few	-	TRBJ2-2	TGCGCCACCTCGGACAGGAACACCGGGGAGCTGTTTTTT	CATSDRNTGELFF
TRBV30	few	-	TRBJ2-6	TGTGCCTGGAGTCAAACAGGTCCCGGGGCCAACGTCCTGACTTTC	CAWSQTGPGANVLTF